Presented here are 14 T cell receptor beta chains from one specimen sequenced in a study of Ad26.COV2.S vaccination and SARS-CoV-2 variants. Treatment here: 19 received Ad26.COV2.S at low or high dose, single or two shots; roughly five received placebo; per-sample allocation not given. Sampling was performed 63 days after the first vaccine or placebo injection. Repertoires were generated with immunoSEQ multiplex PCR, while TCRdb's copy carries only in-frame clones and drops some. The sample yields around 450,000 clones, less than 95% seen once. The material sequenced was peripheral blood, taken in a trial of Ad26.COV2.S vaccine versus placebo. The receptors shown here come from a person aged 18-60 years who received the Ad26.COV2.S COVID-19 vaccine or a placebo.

The CDR3 coding sequence is TGTGCCAGCAGTTTATTCCCTAGGGACCCTTACGAGCAGTACTTC. Its translation: CASSLFPRDPYEQYF. This rearrangement joins TRBV27 to TRBJ2-7; tentatively, D is TRBD1 or TRBD2 (5 bases each). V was trimmed by 1 base and J by 4 bases, leaving 14 bases between them. The CDR3 is 15 amino acids. Germline lookup yields CDR1 MNHEY and CDR2 SMNVEV (reference sequence).

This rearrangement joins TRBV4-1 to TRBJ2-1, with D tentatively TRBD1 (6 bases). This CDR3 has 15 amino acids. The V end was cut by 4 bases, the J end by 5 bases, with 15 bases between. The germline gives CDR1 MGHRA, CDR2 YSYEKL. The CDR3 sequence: CASSRTETADNEQFF. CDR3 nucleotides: TGCGCCAGCAGCCGGACAGAAACTGCGGACAATGAGCAGTTCTTC.

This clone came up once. The CDR3 loop reads CASSPRTASSYNEQFF. The CDR3 region has the DNA TGTGCCAGCAGCCCCCGGACCGCGAGCTCCTACAATGAGCAGTTCTTC. V gene TRBV7-9 combines with J gene TRBJ2-1; no clear D gene. This CDR3 has 16 amino acids. Germline V lookup: CDR1 SEHNR, CDR2 FQNEAQ (reference sequence). V was shortened by 5 bases and J by 0 bases, with 14 bases between the two germline ends.

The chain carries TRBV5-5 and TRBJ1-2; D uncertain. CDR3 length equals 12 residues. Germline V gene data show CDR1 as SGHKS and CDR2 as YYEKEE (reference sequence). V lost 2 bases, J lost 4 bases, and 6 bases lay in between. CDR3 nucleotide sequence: TGTGCCAGCAGCTTCGGTACCTATGGCTACACCTTC. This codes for CASSFGTYGYTF.

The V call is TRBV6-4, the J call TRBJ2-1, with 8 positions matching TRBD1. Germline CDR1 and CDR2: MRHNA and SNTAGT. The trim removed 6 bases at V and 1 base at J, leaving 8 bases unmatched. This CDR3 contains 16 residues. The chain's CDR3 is CASSRLGQVSYNEQFF. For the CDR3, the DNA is TGTGCCAGCAGCCGACTGGGACAGGTGTCCTACAATGAGCAGTTCTTC.

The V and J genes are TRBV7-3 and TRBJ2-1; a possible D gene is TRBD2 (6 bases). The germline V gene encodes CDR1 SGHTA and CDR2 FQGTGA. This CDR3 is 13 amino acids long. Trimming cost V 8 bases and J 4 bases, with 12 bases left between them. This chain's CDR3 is CASGDGGYNEQFF. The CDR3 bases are TGTGCCAGCGGGGACGGGGGATACAATGAGCAGTTCTTC.

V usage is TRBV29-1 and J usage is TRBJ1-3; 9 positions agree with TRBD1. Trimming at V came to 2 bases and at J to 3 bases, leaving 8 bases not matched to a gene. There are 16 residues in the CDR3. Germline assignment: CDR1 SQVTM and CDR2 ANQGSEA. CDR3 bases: TGCAGCGTTGAACTTCAGGACAGGGGCTTTGGAAACACCATATATTTT. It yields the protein CSVELQDRGFGNTIYF.

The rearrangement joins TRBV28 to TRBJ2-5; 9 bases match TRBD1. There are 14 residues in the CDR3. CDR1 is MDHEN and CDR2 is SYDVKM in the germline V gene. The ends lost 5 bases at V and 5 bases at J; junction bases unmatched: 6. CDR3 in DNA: TGTGCCAGCAGTACACAGGGGGCGAGGGAGACCCAGTACTTC. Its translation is CASSTQGARETQYF.

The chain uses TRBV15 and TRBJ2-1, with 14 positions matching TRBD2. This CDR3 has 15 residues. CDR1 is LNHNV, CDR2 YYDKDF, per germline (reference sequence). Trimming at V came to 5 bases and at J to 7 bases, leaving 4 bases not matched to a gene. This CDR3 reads CATSVRTSGRNEQFF. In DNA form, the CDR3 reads TGTGCCACCAGCGTCCGGACTAGCGGGAGGAATGAGCAGTTCTTC.

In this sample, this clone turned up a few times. CDR3 coding DNA: TGTGCCAGCATGGGCAGGCATGGCTACACCTTC. As protein: CASMGRHGYTF. This sequence joins TRBV27 and TRBJ1-2; no reliable D call. The CDR3 runs to 11 residues. CDR1 and CDR2 from the germline V gene are MNHEY and SMNVEV (reference sequence). Trimming removed 7 bases from V and 6 bases from J, with 9 bases in between.

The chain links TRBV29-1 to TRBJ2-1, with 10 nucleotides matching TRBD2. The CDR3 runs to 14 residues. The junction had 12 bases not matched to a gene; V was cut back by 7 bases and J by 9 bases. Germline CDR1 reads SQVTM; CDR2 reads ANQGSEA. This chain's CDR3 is CSAREREGLSEQFF. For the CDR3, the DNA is TGCAGCGCCCGAGAGCGGGAGGGCCTGAGTGAGCAGTTCTTC.

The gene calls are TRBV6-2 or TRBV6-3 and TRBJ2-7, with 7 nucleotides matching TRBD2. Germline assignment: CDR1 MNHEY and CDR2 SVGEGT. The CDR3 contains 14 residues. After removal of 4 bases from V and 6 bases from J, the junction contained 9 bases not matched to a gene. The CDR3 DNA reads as TGTGCCAGCAGTTTAATGACTAGCTCGAGCGAGCAGTACTTC. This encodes CASSLMTSSSEQYF.

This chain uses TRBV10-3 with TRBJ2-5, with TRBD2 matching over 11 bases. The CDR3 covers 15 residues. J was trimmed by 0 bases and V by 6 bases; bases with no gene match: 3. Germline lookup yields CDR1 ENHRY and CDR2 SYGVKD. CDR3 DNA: TGTGCCATCAGCAGGACTAGCGGGTACCAAGAGACCCAGTACTTC. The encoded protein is CAISRTSGYQETQYF.

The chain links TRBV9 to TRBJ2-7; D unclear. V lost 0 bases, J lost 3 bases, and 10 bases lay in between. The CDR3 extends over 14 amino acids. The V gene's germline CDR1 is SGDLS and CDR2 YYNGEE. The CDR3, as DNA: TGTGCCAGCAGCGTAGGGCTAGAAGGCTACGAGCAGTACTTC. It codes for CASSVGLEGYEQYF.